This TCR beta chain emerged from a study of control samples from healthy donors and cancer patients. Generated by immunoSEQ multiplex PCR, the TCRdb table keeps only in-frame clones and is missing some. The data show over 150,000 clones, around nine tenths seen once. This clone was counted once. Trimming at V came to 1 base and at J to 4 bases, leaving 3 bases not matched to a gene. The CDR3 has 15 residues. Germline V lookup: CDR1 LGHNA, CDR2 YNFKEQ. This TCR came from a man aged 30 to 45 in good health. The sample consisted of blood. This rearrangement joins TRBV4-2 to TRBJ2-3; 9 bases fit TRBD2. The CDR3 sequence: CASSQGTSVADTQYF. The DNA for the CDR3 is TGTGCCAGCAGCCAAGGGACTAGCGTTGCAGATACGCAGTATTTT.